Reported below is one T cell receptor beta chain. The CDR3 consists of 14 residues. The V gene's germline CDR1 is SGHRS and CDR2 YFSETQ. With V trimmed by 5 bases and J by 1 base, 5 bases remained unmatched. The sample belongs to a study of blood T cell repertoires in COVID-19. Clones were sequenced by immunoSEQ multiplex PCR, and TCRdb holds only the in-frame ones, with some missing. This sample has 120,000 or so clones; around 81% occur once, and the top ten carry approximately 3.9%. Material: peripheral blood. The sequence derives from a woman in her fifties or sixties with acute or convalescent COVID-19. The V call is TRBV5-1, the J call TRBJ1-1; 7 bases align to TRBD1. CDR3 in DNA: TGCGCCAGCAGGGGGACAGCGGGGAACACTGAAGCTTTCTTT. Protein product: CASRGTAGNTEAFF.